The rows below give T cell receptor beta chains drawn from one sample of a study of cytomegalovirus exposure and HLA in healthy donors. TCRdb's table, derived via immunoSEQ multiplex PCR, lists solely in-frame clones and lacks some. The table lists around 210,000 clones, approximately 81% of them singletons. The specimen was PBMCs. The source is a girl aged 2-10 years in good health and CMV-seronegative. Each CDR3 is given with its conserved first and last residue. Fields, in order: J gene, V gene, clone size, D gene, CDR3 DNA, CDR3 protein. D genes are given only for firm matches. Size is omitted from some rows. Given values are once, few, many or a class for expanded clones.

>TRBJ2-5|TRBV11-3|NA|TRBD2
TGTGCCAGCAGCTGGGGGGGAGAGGACCAGTACTTC
CASSWGGEDQYF
>TRBJ2-1|TRBV5-4|NA|NA
TGTGCCAGCAGCCCCCAGCGGGCCAGCTCCTACAATGAGCAGTTCTTC
CASSPQRASSYNEQFF
>TRBJ1-2|TRBV2|NA|TRBD1
TGTGCCAGCCGCCTGGGGACAGGGGGCTATGGCTACACCTTC
CASRLGTGGYGYTF
>TRBJ2-7|TRBV25-1|NA|TRBD1
TGTGCCAGCACTTTGGACAGGGTTGGCAAGCAGTACTTC
CASTLDRVGKQYF
>TRBJ1-1|TRBV18|NA|NA
TGTGCCAGCTCACAAAGTCAGGGAGGGACTGAAGCTTTCTTT
CASSQSQGGTEAFF
>TRBJ2-7|TRBV6-1|NA|NA
TGTGCCAGCAGTGGACTTACCAACTACGAGCAGTACTTC
CASSGLTNYEQYF
>TRBJ2-3|TRBV7-3|NA|NA
TGTGCCAGCAGCTTAATCAACACAGATACGCAGTATTTT
CASSLINTDTQYF
>TRBJ2-7|TRBV10-2|NA|TRBD2
TGCGCCAGCTCCGGGACTAGCGGGAGCAACGAGCAGTACTTC
CASSGTSGSNEQYF
>TRBJ1-6|TRBV30|NA|NA
TGTGCCTGGAGTGTACAGGGTGTTTCACCCCTCCACTTT
CAWSVQGVSPLHF
>TRBJ1-1|TRBV19|NA|NA
TGTGCCAGTAGTGAAGGGGAATGGGCTGAAGCTTTCTTT
CASSEGEWAEAFF
>TRBJ2-3|TRBV7-9|NA|TRBD1
TGTGCCAGCAGCTATACAGGGGGCACAGATACGCAGTATTTT
CASSYTGGTDTQYF
>TRBJ2-5|TRBV7-2|NA|NA
TGTGCCAGCAGCTTTATAGAGACCCAGTACTTC
CASSFIETQYF
>TRBJ2-5|TRBV7-8|NA|NA
TGTGCCAGCAGCGTGGACAGTCAAGAGACCCAGTACTTC
CASSVDSQETQYF
>TRBJ1-4|TRBV29-1|NA|TRBD1
TGCAGCATCCGACAGGGGGAAGAAAAACTGTTTTTT
CSIRQGEEKLFF
>TRBJ1-1|TRBV29-1|NA|TRBD1
TGCAGCGTTGATCACAGGGGGGACACTGAAGCTTTCTTT
CSVDHRGDTEAFF
>TRBJ2-6|TRBV27|once|TRBD1
TGTGCCACCCGTCGCCGGGACAGGCCCTCTGGGGCCAACGTCCTGACTTTC
CATRRRDRPSGANVLTF
>TRBJ2-1|TRBV5-1|NA|TRBD2
TGCGCCAGCAGCTTGATTCTAGCGGGGGGCGGGGGATCCTACAATGAGCAGTTCTTC
CASSLILAGGGGSYNEQFF
>TRBJ1-4|TRBV7-9|few|NA
TGTGCCAGCAGTTTTCCGGGGGGGGGTGAAAAACTGTTTTTT
CASSFPGGGEKLFF
>TRBJ2-3|TRBV9|NA|TRBD2
TGTGCCAGCAGCCCAACTAGCGGGAGTTGGACAGATACGCAGTATTTT
CASSPTSGSWTDTQYF
>TRBJ2-7|TRBV5-1|once|NA
TGCGCCAGCAGCATGACAGGATCCTACGAGCAGTACTTC
CASSMTGSYEQYF
>TRBJ2-7|TRBV7-2|NA|NA
TGTGCCAGCAGCTTACCGGGGTTCTCCTACGAGCAGTACTTC
CASSLPGFSYEQYF
>TRBJ2-1|TRBV5-4|NA|TRBD2
TGTGCCAGCAGCTTGAGCGGGAGTCGCGGCAATGAGCAGTTCTTC
CASSLSGSRGNEQFF
>TRBJ1-4|TRBV4-2|NA|NA
TGTGCCAGCAGCCAAGAATGGGCAGTTGATGAAAAACTGTTTTTT
CASSQEWAVDEKLFF
>TRBJ2-7|TRBV5-6|NA|TRBD1
TGTGCCAGCAGCTTGGCGGGACAGCCGACGGTCGACGAGCAGTACTTC
CASSLAGQPTVDEQYF
>TRBJ2-3|TRBV18|NA|TRBD2
TGTGCCAGCTCACGGATTAGCGGGAGTGACACAGATACGCAGTATTTT
CASSRISGSDTDTQYF
>TRBJ1-2|TRBV6-1|NA|NA
TGTGCCAGCAGTGAAGCGCCAGGGGCGAACTATGGCTACACCTTC
CASSEAPGANYGYTF
>TRBJ2-6|TRBV7-9|NA|TRBD1
TGTGCCAGCAGCCAGACAGGGACGGGGGCCAACGTCCTGACTTTC
CASSQTGTGANVLTF
>TRBJ1-1|TRBV5-6|NA|NA
TGTGCCAGCAGCTTCCAGGATGAAGCTTTCTTT
CASSFQDEAFF
>TRBJ1-1|TRBV15|NA|NA
TGTGCCACCAGCAAAAGGGCGACAGAGGTCACTGAAGCTTTCTTT
CATSKRATEVTEAFF
>TRBJ2-1|TRBV4-1|NA|TRBD2
TGCGCCAGCAGCCAATTAGGAGCGGGAGCGGTACCCAATGAGCAGTTCTTC
CASSQLGAGAVPNEQFF
>TRBJ1-2|TRBV5-6|NA|TRBD1
TGTGCCAGCAGCACCGGACAGGGGCACTATGGCTACACCTTC
CASSTGQGHYGYTF
>TRBJ2-3|TRBV5-4|NA|TRBD1
TGTGCCAGCAGCGGCCGGGACAGGTCGACAGATACGCAGTATTTT
CASSGRDRSTDTQYF
>TRBJ1-1|TRBV4-2|once|TRBD1
TGTGCCAGCAGCCTTGACAGGGTAGGGAGGAACACTGAAGCTTTCTTC
CASSLDRVGRNTEAFF
>TRBJ1-1|TRBV7-9|NA|NA
TGTGCCAGCAGCTTTACGCTCCGGGGGAACACTGAAGCTTTCTTT
CASSFTLRGNTEAFF
>TRBJ2-5|TRBV18|NA|TRBD2
TGTGCCAGCTCACTTATACCGACTAGCGGGCAAGAGACCCAGTACTTC
CASSLIPTSGQETQYF
>TRBJ2-1|TRBV7-2|NA|NA
TGTGCCAGCAGCTTAGCGCACAGTCCCTCCTACAATGAGCAGTTCTTC
CASSLAHSPSYNEQFF
>TRBJ2-6|TRBV27|NA|NA
TGTGCCAGCAGTTACGACAGGACTGGGGCCAACGTCCTGACCTTC
CASSYDRTGANVLTF
>TRBJ2-1|TRBV5-1|NA|TRBD2
TGCGCCAGCAGCCGACTAGCGGGGGCCGATGAGCAGTTCTTC
CASSRLAGADEQFF
>TRBJ2-2|TRBV5-1|once|NA
TGCGCCAGCAGCTTGGTGGTCAGGGAATTCGCCGGGGAGCTGTTTTTT
CASSLVVREFAGELFF
>TRBJ1-2|TRBV9|NA|TRBD1
TGTGCCAGCAGCCTCCAAACAGGGGGTGAAGGCTACACCTTC
CASSLQTGGEGYTF
>TRBJ1-2|TRBV7-2|NA|NA
TGTGCCAGCAGCTTAAGGGAGGGGAATGGCTACACCTTC
CASSLREGNGYTF
>TRBJ2-7|TRBV5-1|NA|TRBD2
TGCGCCAGCAGCTTGAGGACTAGCGGGGGGACCTCCCACTACGAGCAGTACTTC
CASSLRTSGGTSHYEQYF
>TRBJ2-7|TRBV6-1|once|NA
TGTGCCAGCAGCATGACAGCCTCCTACGAGCAGTACTTC
CASSMTASYEQYF
>TRBJ1-2|TRBV19|NA|NA
TGTGCCAGTAGTGATAAAGCAGGGCCCCATGGCTACACCTTC
CASSDKAGPHGYTF
>TRBJ1-2|TRBV6-5|NA|TRBD1
TGTGCCAGCAGTTACTCAGGGACAGGGGAAAATGGCTACACCTTC
CASSYSGTGENGYTF
>TRBJ1-5|TRBV2|NA|NA
TGTGCCAGCAAAGGGGTTGCGAGCAATCAGCCCCAGCATTTT
CASKGVASNQPQHF
>TRBJ2-7|TRBV5-5|NA|TRBD2
TGTGCCAGCAGCCTCACCCTCGGACTAGCGGACCTATACGAGCAGTACTTC
CASSLTLGLADLYEQYF
>TRBJ2-7|TRBV27|NA|NA
TGTGCCAGCAGTTTGGGGCGGGGTGGCTACGAGCAGTACTTC
CASSLGRGGYEQYF
>TRBJ1-4|TRBV5-4|NA|NA
TGTGCCAGCAGCCAGTTGGATGAAAAACTGTTTTTT
CASSQLDEKLFF
>TRBJ2-5|TRBV4-2|NA|NA
TGTGCCAGCAGCCAAGATGTGAAGGGGGGGGAGACCCAGTACTTC
CASSQDVKGGETQYF
>TRBJ1-5|TRBV27|NA|NA
TGTGCCAGCAGTACAGGGCCTAGCAATCAGCCCCAGCATTTT
CASSTGPSNQPQHF
>TRBJ2-7|TRBV5-4|NA|TRBD2
TGTGCCAGCAGCTTGGCCACTAGCGGGGCCTACGAGCAGTACTTC
CASSLATSGAYEQYF
>TRBJ2-5|TRBV2|NA|NA
TGTGCCAGCAGTGGTCTGGCCCAAGAGACCCAGTACTTC
CASSGLAQETQYF
>TRBJ1-1|TRBV5-1|NA|TRBD1
TGCGCCAGCAGCCCAGGGGGGTCTGAAGCTTTCTTT
CASSPGGSEAFF
>TRBJ2-7|TRBV27|NA|TRBD2
TGTGCCAGCAGTTTATTGACGACTAGCGGGAGAAGGTACGAGCAGTACTTC
CASSLLTTSGRRYEQYF
>TRBJ1-2|TRBV7-9|NA|TRBD1
TGTGCCAGCAGCTTGACAGGGGGAGAGGATGGCTACACCTTC
CASSLTGGEDGYTF